The 13 T cell receptor beta chains below come from one sample, sequenced in a study of CD8+CD57+ T cells in acquired aplastic anemia. CDR3 and TCR beta VDJ profiling relied on a genomic DNA template. One entry per CDR3 protein, called by TCRdb with MiXCR from the reads. Of 150,000 to 200,000 distinct CDR3 sequences detected, just under 65% appear once; the ten largest clones hold 45%. Sequenced sample: sorted CD4+, CD8+, or CD8+CD57+ T cells (not recorded which) from PBMCs. These receptors were taken from a human donor in good health.

This chain uses TRBV20-1 with TRBJ2-7; TRBD1 matches 7 bases. This CDR3 has 14 residues. Germline CDR1 reads DFQATT; CDR2 reads SNEGSKA (reference sequence). The V segment lost 2 bases and the J segment 1 base; nucleotides outside the gene matches: 5. CDR3 loop: CSARRQGDSYEQYF. The DNA of the CDR3 is TGCAGTGCTAGAAGGCAGGGGGATTCCTACGAGCAGTACTTC.

This clonotype was counted a few times. The chain carries TRBV9 and TRBJ2-1; D ambiguous. Germline V gene lookup returns CDR1 SGDLS and CDR2 YYNGEE. Trimming pared 2 bases from V and 7 bases from J, leaving 10 bases between. The CDR3 is made up of 13 amino acids. Here the CDR3 reads CASSVGTPNEQFF. The CDR3 nucleotides are TGTGCCAGCAGCGTGGGAACCCCAAATGAGCAGTTCTTC.

Concerning this clonotype: Lacking the conserved final phenylalanine or tryptophan, this CDR3 likely reflects a read error. The genes are TRBV15 and TRBJ2-1, with D perhaps TRBD2 (6 bases). The CDR3 has 16 amino acids. The V gene's germline CDR1 is LNHNV and CDR2 YYDKDF (reference sequence). The CDR3 reads CATSGGSELAYNKQFC. The CDR3 DNA is TGTGCCACCAGCGGGGGGAGCGAGCTTGCCTACAATAAGCAGTTCTGC.

This chain joins TRBV25-1 and TRBJ1-3; D not certain. The germline CDR1 and CDR2 sequences are MGHDK and SYGVNS. V was shortened by 6 bases and J by 2 bases, with 11 bases between the two germline ends. This CDR3 is 14 amino acids long. CDR3 DNA sequence: TGTGCCAGCAGCCCCCGCCTAACTGGAAACACCATATATTTT. It yields the protein CASSPRLTGNTIYF.

This chain uses TRBV19 with TRBJ2-3; D ambiguous. CDR3 length equals 14 residues. The germline V and J ends were trimmed by 3 bases and 2 bases, with 9 bases remaining between them. Germline CDR1 reads LNHDA; CDR2 reads SQIVND (reference sequence). The CDR3 bases are TGTGCCAGTAGTATTAGGCTGAACACAGATACGCAGTATTTT. Encoded protein: CASSIRLNTDTQYF.

This clonotype occurred a few times. The chain combines TRBV3-1 with TRBJ1-1; no reliable D call. Deletions cut 4 bases from V and 0 bases from J, with 12 bases between. The CDR3 runs to 15 residues. Germline CDR1 and CDR2: LGHDT and YNNKEL (reference sequence). The CDR3 sequence is CASSRQRTLNTEAFF. The DNA for the CDR3 is TGTGCCAGCAGCCGACAACGTACTCTGAACACTGAAGCTTTCTTT.

The V gene is TRBV7-9, the J gene TRBJ1-5, with 7 nucleotides matching TRBD1. CDR1 is SEHNR and CDR2 is FQNEAQ in the germline V gene (reference sequence). The CDR3 sequence is 13 residues long. Trimming cost V 8 bases and J 4 bases; bases outside gene matches: 5. The CDR3: CASGTGVNQPQHF. CDR3 in DNA: TGTGCCAGCGGCACAGGGGTTAATCAGCCCCAGCATTTT.

This clonotype was counted at least ten times. The gene calls are TRBV7-3 and TRBJ2-1; 9 nucleotides match TRBD1. Germline assignment: CDR1 SGHTA and CDR2 FQGTGA. V was pared by 5 bases and J by 5 bases, with 13 bases of the junction left unmatched. The CDR3 runs 17 residues. CDR3 loop: CASSIYAGTGLDNEQFF. CDR3 nucleotide sequence: TGTGCCAGCAGCATTTATGCCGGGACAGGGTTGGACAATGAGCAGTTCTTC. Variable domain in full (rest from reference TRBV7-3 and TRBJ2-1): GAGVSQTPSNKVTEKGKYVELRCDPISGHTALYWYRQSLGQGPEFLIYFQGTGAADDSGLPNDRFFAVRPEGSVSTLKIQRTERGDSAVYLCASSIYAGTGLDNEQFFGPGTRLTVL.

This clonotype was recorded only once. The rearrangement links TRBV20-1 to TRBJ1-5, with 8 bases identical to TRBD1. Germline CDR1 is DFQATT and CDR2 is SNEGSKA (reference sequence). After removal of 7 bases from V and 7 bases from J, the junction contained 9 bases not matched to a gene. The CDR3 spans 13 residues. CDR3 region: CSVSQGAGQPQHF. The CDR3 DNA is TGCAGTGTCTCCCAGGGGGCGGGACAGCCCCAGCATTTT.

This clonotype was counted at least ten times. The chain joins TRBV20-1 to TRBJ1-2, with D perhaps TRBD1 (5 bases). V lost 5 bases and J 3 bases, leaving 7 bases between the germline ends. Germline assignment: CDR1 DFQATT and CDR2 SNEGSKA (reference sequence). The CDR3 runs to 11 residues. The CDR3 spells CSAAGYYGYTF. The CDR3, as DNA: TGCAGTGCTGCAGGGTACTATGGCTACACCTTC.

The genes are TRBV24-1 and TRBJ2-3, with 13 bases identical to TRBD2. V gave up 4 bases and J gave up 0 bases; unmatched junction bases: 6. The CDR3 runs to 18 residues. The germline CDR1 and CDR2 sequences are KGHDR and SFDVKD. CDR3 coding DNA: TGTGCCACCAGTGACCTCAGGACTAGCGGGAGAAGCACAGATACGCAGTATTTT. This codes for CATSDLRTSGRSTDTQYF.

V is TRBV15 and J is TRBJ1-1; 7 nucleotides agree with TRBD1. The CDR3 runs to 15 residues. The V gene's germline CDR1 is LNHNV and CDR2 YYDKDF (reference sequence). The V segment lost 5 bases and the J segment 5 bases; nucleotides outside the gene matches: 11. In DNA, the CDR3 is TGTGCCACCAGCCCGCCCCGAGACAGGGCTACTGAAGCTTTCTTT. This gives the protein CATSPPRDRATEAFF.

Details on this clonotype: Compared with germline, one end of the junction differs, possibly owing to a read error. The genes are TRBV5-1 and TRBJ1-1; TRBD1 might be the D (6 bases). The V gene's germline CDR1 is SGHRS and CDR2 YFSETQ. The CDR3 has 14 residues. In DNA, the CDR3 is TGTGCCAGCAGCTTGGGGGCAGGCCCAACTGAAGCTTTCTTT. Its translation is CASSLGAGPTEAFF.